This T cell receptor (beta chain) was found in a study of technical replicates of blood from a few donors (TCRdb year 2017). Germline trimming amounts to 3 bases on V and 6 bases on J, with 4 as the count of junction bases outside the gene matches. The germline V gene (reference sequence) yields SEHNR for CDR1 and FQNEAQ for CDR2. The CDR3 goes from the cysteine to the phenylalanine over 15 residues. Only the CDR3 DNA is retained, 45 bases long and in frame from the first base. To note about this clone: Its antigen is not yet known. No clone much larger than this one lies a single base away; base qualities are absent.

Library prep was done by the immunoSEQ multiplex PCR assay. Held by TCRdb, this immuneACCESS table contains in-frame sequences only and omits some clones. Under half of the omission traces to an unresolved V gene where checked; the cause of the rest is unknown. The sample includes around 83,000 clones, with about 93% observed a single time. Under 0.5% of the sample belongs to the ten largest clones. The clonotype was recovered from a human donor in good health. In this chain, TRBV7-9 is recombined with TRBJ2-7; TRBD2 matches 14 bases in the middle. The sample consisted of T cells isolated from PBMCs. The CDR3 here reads CASSFGLAGGFEQYF. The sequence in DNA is TGTGCCAGCAGCTTCGGACTAGCGGGAGGCTTCGAGCAGTACTTC.